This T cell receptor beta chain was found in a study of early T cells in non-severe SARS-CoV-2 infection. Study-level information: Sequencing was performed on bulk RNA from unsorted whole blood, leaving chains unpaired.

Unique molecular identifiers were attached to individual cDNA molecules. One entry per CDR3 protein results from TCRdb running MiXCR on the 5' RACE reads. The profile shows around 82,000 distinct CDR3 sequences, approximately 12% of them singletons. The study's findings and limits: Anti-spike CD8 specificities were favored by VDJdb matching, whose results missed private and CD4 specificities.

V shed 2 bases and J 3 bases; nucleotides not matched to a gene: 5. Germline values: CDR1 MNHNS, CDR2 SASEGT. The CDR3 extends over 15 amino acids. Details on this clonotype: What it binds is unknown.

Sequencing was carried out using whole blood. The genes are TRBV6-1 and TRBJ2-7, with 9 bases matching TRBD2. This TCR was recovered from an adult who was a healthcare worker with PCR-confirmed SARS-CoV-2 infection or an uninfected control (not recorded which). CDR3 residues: CASSESGRTSYEQYF. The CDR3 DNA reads TGTGCCAGCAGTGAAAGCGGGAGGACGAGCTACGAGCAGTACTTC.